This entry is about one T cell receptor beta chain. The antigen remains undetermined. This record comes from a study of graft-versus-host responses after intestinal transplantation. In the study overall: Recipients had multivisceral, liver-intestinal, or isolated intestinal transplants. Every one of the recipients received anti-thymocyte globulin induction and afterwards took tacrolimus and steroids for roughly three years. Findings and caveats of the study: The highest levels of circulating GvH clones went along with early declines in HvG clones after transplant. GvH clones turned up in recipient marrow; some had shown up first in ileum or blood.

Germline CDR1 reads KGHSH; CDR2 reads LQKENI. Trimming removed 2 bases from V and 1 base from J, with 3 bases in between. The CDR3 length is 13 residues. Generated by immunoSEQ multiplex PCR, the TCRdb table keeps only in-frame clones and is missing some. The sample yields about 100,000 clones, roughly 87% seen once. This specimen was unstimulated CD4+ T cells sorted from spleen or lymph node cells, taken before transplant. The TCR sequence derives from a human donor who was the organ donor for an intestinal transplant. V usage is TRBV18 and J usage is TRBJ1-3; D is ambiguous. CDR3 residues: CASSPGSGNTIYF. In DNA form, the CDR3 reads TGTGCCAGCTCACCAGGGTCTGGAAACACCATATATTTT.